This T cell receptor beta chain originates from a study of cytomegalovirus exposure and HLA in healthy donors. V lost 1 base and J 6 bases, leaving 12 bases between the germline ends. The CDR3 consists of 14 residues. The germline V gene encodes CDR1 SGHNT and CDR2 YENEEA. Some clones are missing from TCRdb's copy, which holds only in-frame ones; the method was immunoSEQ multiplex PCR. The sample holds fewer than 250,000 clones; over 80% are singletons and the top ten take 11% to 15%. It was the approximately 130-subject validation cohort, separate from the roughly 700-subject first cohort, to which the donors belonged.

V and J are TRBV11-3 and TRBJ1-1, with D unclear. The sequence came from a woman in her twenties or thirties in good health and CMV-seropositive. The specimen was PBMCs. The CDR3 DNA sequence: TGTGCCAGCAGCTTAGGCCGGGAGGTCCCTGAAGCTTTCTTT. Its translation: CASSLGREVPEAFF.